A single sample is the source of the 32 T cell receptor beta chains below, sequenced in a study of OX40 agonist ivuxolimab in advanced cancers. The repertoire was sequenced with immunoSEQ multiplex PCR; TCRdb's copy has only in-frame clones and lacks some. The sample includes around 99,000 clones, less than 95% of them seen just once. Sequenced here: CD4+ or CD8+ T cells sorted from blood, sampled in a trial of the OX40 agonist ivuxolimab. These receptors originate from an adult with an advanced solid tumor such as melanoma, head and neck, liver or kidney cancer.

V and J are TRBV19 and TRBJ2-5, with 8 bases that match TRBD1. This CDR3 comprises 14 residues. V gave up 4 bases and J gave up 3 bases; unmatched junction bases: 4. Germline V gene sequence: CDR1 LNHDA, CDR2 SQIVND (reference sequence). The CDR3: CASSTKQGEETQYF. Here the CDR3 DNA reads TGTGCCAGTAGTACAAAACAGGGGGAAGAGACCCAGTACTTC.

The chain has TRBV7-2 and TRBJ1-1, with a tentative D call TRBD1 (5 bases). The CDR3 spans 14 residues. Germline CDR1 and CDR2: SGHTA and FQGNSA. The ends were cut back, 5 bases at V and 3 bases at J, with 13 bases in the middle. The CDR3: CASSGVGTDTEAFF. CDR3 nucleotides: TGTGCCAGCAGCGGCGTAGGGACGGACACTGAAGCTTTCTTT.

V is TRBV5-1 and J is TRBJ2-7; TRBD1 agrees at 7 bases. Trimming cost V 0 bases and J 5 bases; bases outside gene matches: 8. Germline V lookup: CDR1 SGHRS, CDR2 YFSETQ. The CDR3 is 15 residues long. Written as DNA, the CDR3 is TGCGCCAGCAGCTTGGTACAGGGGCAGGTAGACGAGCAGTACTTC. It encodes CASSLVQGQVDEQYF.

This chain links TRBV7-9 with TRBJ1-1; D perhaps matches TRBD1 (5 bases). The CDR3 totals 12 residues. Between the trimmed V and J ends, which lost 5 bases and 10 bases, there was a span of 14 bases. The germline CDR1 and CDR2 sequences are SEHNR and FQNEAQ (reference sequence). The CDR3 bases are TGTGCCAGCAGCCGAACGGGGGGTGGAGCTTTCTTT. This encodes CASSRTGGGAFF.

The chain links TRBV11-3 to TRBJ1-3, with D unresolved. There are 15 residues in the CDR3. V was trimmed by 4 bases and J by 4 bases, leaving 14 bases between them. Germline V gene data show CDR1 as SGHNT and CDR2 as YENEEA. The CDR3 loop reads CASSSRVADGNTIYF. The CDR3, as DNA: TGTGCCAGCAGCTCTAGAGTAGCGGACGGAAACACCATATATTTT.

The rearrangement joins TRBV7-8 to TRBJ1-4, with 8 bases fitting TRBD1. The CDR3 consists of 19 residues. J gave up 7 bases and V 1 base, and 17 bases lay outside the gene matches. In germline, CDR1 is SGHVS, CDR2 FQNEAQ. This chain's CDR3 is CASSLGLDGQGIESEKLFF. DNA for the CDR3: TGTGCCAGCAGCTTAGGGTTGGACGGACAGGGAATCGAGTCTGAAAAACTGTTTTTT.

V and J are TRBV19 and TRBJ1-3, with 8 positions matching TRBD1. CDR3 size: 15 residues. CDR1 LNHDA and CDR2 SQIVND come from the germline V gene (reference sequence). V shed 4 bases and J 4 bases; nucleotides not matched to a gene: 6. The chain's CDR3 is CASSTQGARGNTIYF. The CDR3 coding sequence is TGTGCCAGTAGTACCCAGGGGGCAAGGGGAAACACCATATATTTT.

The chain uses TRBV28 and TRBJ1-5; 7 bases map to TRBD1. CDR1 is MDHEN and CDR2 is SYDVKM in the germline V gene. The ends lost 1 base at V and 2 bases at J; junction bases unmatched: 5. The CDR3 runs to 16 residues. The CDR3 DNA reads TGTGCCAGCAGTTTATACAGGGGAGGAGGCAATCAGCCCCAGCATTTT. This sequence encodes CASSLYRGGGNQPQHF.

The gene calls are TRBV2 and TRBJ2-1, with D perhaps matching TRBD1 (6 bases). The CDR3 extends over 16 amino acids. With 4 bases removed from V and 8 bases from J, the gap between germline ends came to 21 bases. Germline CDR1 is SNHLY and CDR2 is FYNNEI. CDR3 DNA: TGTGCCAGCAGTGGGGATGGACAGTCCAAGAAATATGAGCAGTTCTTC. It yields the protein CASSGDGQSKKYEQFF.

The rearrangement uses TRBV28 and TRBJ2-7; a weak D match, TRBD1 (6 bases). Per the germline V gene, CDR1 is MDHEN and CDR2 is SYDVKM. CDR3 length: 15 residues. The V and J ends lost 6 bases and 3 bases respectively, with 18 bases between them. CDR3 sequence: CASSTSRGGHYEQYF. CDR3 nucleotides: TGTGCCAGCAGCACCTCCAGGGGCGGGCACTACGAGCAGTACTTC.

The chain links TRBV28 to TRBJ1-1; 9 bases map to TRBD1. Trimming at V came to 5 bases and at J to 0 bases, leaving 7 bases not matched to a gene. Germline V gene lookup returns CDR1 MDHEN and CDR2 SYDVKM. The CDR3 loop spans 16 amino acids. CDR3 in DNA: TGTGCCAGCAGTCCTACCTGGACAGGGGTGAACACTGAAGCTTTCTTT. This translates into CASSPTWTGVNTEAFF.

The chain combines TRBV6-1 with TRBJ2-3; 7 bases match TRBD1. V was pared by 6 bases and J by 5 bases, with 11 bases of the junction left unmatched. In germline, CDR1 is MNHNS, CDR2 SASEGT. This CDR3 region has 15 residues. The CDR3 spells CASSDTGDPGDTQYF. The DNA of the CDR3 is TGTGCCAGCAGCGACACAGGGGACCCAGGAGATACGCAGTATTTT.

This chain joins TRBV7-8 and TRBJ1-2, with unresolved D. The germline CDR1 and CDR2 sequences are SGHVS and FQNEAQ. The V end lost 5 bases, the J end lost 4 bases, and 8 bases lay between the germline ends. The CDR3 has 12 amino acids. Here the CDR3 reads CASSLQPYGYTF. The CDR3, as DNA: TGTGCCAGCAGCCTCCAACCCTATGGCTACACCTTC. Supplemented by reference TRBV7-8 and TRBJ1-2, the full variable domain reads GAGVSQSPRYKVAKRGQDVALRCDPISGHVSLFWYQQALGQGPEFLTYFQNEAQLDKSGLPSDRFFAERPEGSVSTLKIQRTQQEDSAVYLCASSLQPYGYTFGSGTRLTVV.

The rearrangement uses TRBV7-3 and TRBJ2-3; possible D gene TRBD1, 6 bases. Trimming cost V 1 base and J 0 bases, with 17 bases left between them. This CDR3 region has 18 residues. Looked up from germline, CDR1 is SGHTA and CDR2 is FQGTGA. CDR3 residues: CASSLNYVRGTSTDTQYF. The CDR3 nucleotides are TGTGCCAGCAGCTTAAATTACGTCAGGGGAACTAGCACAGATACGCAGTATTTT.

The V gene is TRBV19, the J gene TRBJ1-1, with D unresolved. This CDR3 region has 15 residues. V dropped 2 bases and J dropped 2 bases, with 12 bases sitting between them. Per germline, CDR1 LNHDA and CDR2 SQIVND (reference sequence). CDR3 DNA sequence: TGTGCCAGTAGTATATTAGGACTCCCCAACACTGAAGCTTTCTTT. This gives the protein CASSILGLPNTEAFF. Based on the CDR3 plus reference TRBV19 and TRBJ1-1, the full variable domain is DGGITQSPKYLFRKEGQNVTLSCEQNLNHDAMYWYRQDPGQGLRLIYYSQIVNDFQKGDIAEGYSVSREKKESFPLTVTSAQKNPTAFYLCASSILGLPNTEAFFGQGTRLTVV.

The chain uses TRBV5-1 and TRBJ2-1; 8 nucleotides line up with TRBD2. With 4 bases clipped from V and 9 bases from J, the junction kept 15 bases outside the gene matches. Germline V lookup: CDR1 SGHRS, CDR2 YFSETQ. The CDR3 contains 16 residues. The CDR3 spells CASSPSISGGNGEQFF. CDR3 DNA sequence: TGCGCCAGCAGCCCCTCTATCTCGGGAGGGAATGGTGAGCAGTTCTTC.

The chain links TRBV7-2 to TRBJ1-5, with D possibly being TRBD1 (6 bases). This CDR3 has 16 residues. Trimming stripped 4 bases from V and 2 bases from J, with 15 bases between. Germline lookup yields CDR1 SGHTA and CDR2 FQGNSA. The chain's CDR3 is CASSSTGCPGNQPQHF. The CDR3 DNA reads as TGTGCCAGCAGCTCCACAGGGTGTCCAGGCAATCAGCCCCAGCATTTT.

The chain has TRBV4-2 and TRBJ2-5; 8 positions agree with TRBD1. Per germline, CDR1 LGHNA and CDR2 YNFKEQ. Trimming took 1 base from V and 5 from J; bases not matched to a gene: 9. The CDR3 length is 16 residues. Here the CDR3 reads CASSQGGQGARETQYF. The CDR3 DNA sequence: TGTGCCAGCAGCCAAGGGGGGCAGGGGGCACGGGAGACCCAGTACTTC.

The gene calls are TRBV14 and TRBJ1-4; 7 bases map to TRBD1. Germline-derived CDR1 and CDR2 are SGHDN and FVKESK. The CDR3 spans 15 residues. The J segment lost 8 bases and the V segment lost 1 base, leaving 7 bases of the junction unmatched. CDR3 in amino acids: CASSQVITGDEKLFF. The CDR3 DNA is TGTGCCAGCAGCCAAGTTATCACAGGGGACGAAAAACTGTTTTTT.

This chain links TRBV5-8 with TRBJ1-4; 7 bases agree with TRBD1. The V segment lost 4 bases and the J segment 15 bases; nucleotides outside the gene matches: 15. Looked up from germline, CDR1 is SGHTS and CDR2 is YDEGEE. This CDR3 has 14 amino acids. CDR3 DNA: TGTGCCAGCAGCCAACGACAGGGCAATCGTTTCTTGTTTTTT. Its translation is CASSQRQGNRFLFF.

This clone was seen a handful of times. The chain carries TRBV4-2 and TRBJ2-1; TRBD2 agrees at 12 bases. Germline V gene lookup returns CDR1 LGHNA and CDR2 YNFKEQ. The CDR3 contains 15 residues. Unmatched junction bases numbered 8, after V lost 2 bases and J lost 12 bases. CDR3 in amino acids: CASSQSNLAGGVQFF. Written as DNA, the CDR3 is TGTGCCAGCAGCCAAAGTAATCTAGCGGGGGGGGTGCAGTTCTTC.

This sequence joins TRBV18 and TRBJ2-7, with a possible D match to TRBD1 (6 bases). Germline lookup yields CDR1 KGHSH and CDR2 LQKENI. V was pared by 3 bases and J by 7 bases, with 13 bases between. This CDR3 spans 13 amino acids. The CDR3 coding sequence is TGTGCCAGCTCACCGCCCCAGAGGGGGGAGCAGTACTTC. Its protein is CASSPPQRGEQYF.

The chain's CDR3 is CASSELPSGANVLTF. In DNA, the CDR3 is TGTGCCAGCAGTGAATTACCCTCTGGGGCCAACGTCCTGACTTTC. This chain connects TRBV2 to TRBJ2-6; no reliable D call. Per the germline V gene, CDR1 is SNHLY and CDR2 is FYNNEI. The CDR3 is made up of 15 amino acids. V was shortened by 2 bases and J by 0 bases, with 5 bases between the two germline ends.

In DNA, the CDR3 is TGTGCCAGCAGCTTGGTCGGCAGGGGGGGAAGCGGAAACACCATATATTTT. Protein product: CASSLVGRGGSGNTIYF. V is TRBV5-6 and J is TRBJ1-3; 7 bases map to TRBD1. Germline-derived CDR1 and CDR2 are SGHDT and YYEEEE. Trimming at V came to 0 bases and at J to 4 bases, leaving 10 bases not matched to a gene. The CDR3 contains 17 residues.

The chain joins TRBV6-1 to TRBJ1-5; a possible D gene is TRBD1 (5 bases). CDR1 MNHNS and CDR2 SASEGT come from the germline V gene. The CDR3 is 14 amino acids. V was shortened by 2 bases and J by 5 bases, with 10 bases between the two germline ends. The CDR3 sequence: CASSERGEDQPQHF. The CDR3 region has the DNA TGTGCCAGCAGTGAAAGAGGGGAGGATCAGCCCCAGCATTTT.

This chain links TRBV27 with TRBJ1-1; D perhaps matches TRBD1 (6 bases). This CDR3 comprises 12 residues. The germline CDR1 and CDR2 sequences are MNHEY and SMNVEV (reference sequence). Trimming took off 7 bases at V and 5 bases at J, with 11 bases between the two ends. The CDR3: CASKGGGTEAFF. The CDR3, as DNA: TGTGCCAGCAAGGGAGGGGGAACTGAAGCTTTCTTT.

The CDR3 loop reads CASSLGPSNQPQHF. The CDR3 DNA follows: TGTGCCAGCAGTCTCGGACCTAGCAATCAGCCCCAGCATTTT. The chain joins TRBV2 to TRBJ1-5; D is ambiguous. V lost 5 bases, J lost 0 bases, and 8 bases lay in between. CDR1 is SNHLY, CDR2 FYNNEI, per germline. The CDR3 length is 14 residues. Variable domain in full (rest from reference TRBV2 and TRBJ1-5): EPEVTQTPSHQVTQMGQEVILRCVPISNHLYFYWYRQILGQKVEFLVSFYNNEISEKSEIFDDQFSVERPDGSNFTLKIRSTKLEDSAMYFCASSLGPSNQPQHFGDGTRLSIL.

V and J are TRBV18 and TRBJ2-7, with D possibly being TRBD1 or TRBD2 (5 bases each). CDR1 and CDR2 (germline): KGHSH, LQKENI. The CDR3 is 15 residues long. Trimming pared 4 bases from V and 7 bases from J, leaving 20 bases between. In DNA, the CDR3 is TGTGCCAGCTCACGACCCCCTCTACTAGGGGTAGAGCAGTACTTC. Translating it yields CASSRPPLLGVEQYF.

J is TRBJ1-2 and V is TRBV6-5; 8 bases fit TRBD1. The J segment lost 4 bases and the V segment lost 10 bases, leaving 14 bases of the junction unmatched. CDR1 is MNHEY, CDR2 SVGAGI, per germline. CDR3 length: 15 amino acids. In DNA form, the CDR3 reads TGTGCCACCCAGCCCCTCAGGGGGCATGCCTATGGCTACACCTTC. It is translated as CATQPLRGHAYGYTF.

V usage is TRBV11-2 and J usage is TRBJ2-1, with a possible D match to TRBD2 (5 bases). CDR1 and CDR2 (germline): SGHAT, FQNNGV. The V end was cut by 1 base, the J end by 4 bases, with 20 bases between. The length of the CDR3 is 18 residues. CDR3 amino acids: CASSLGVGSAPKYNEQFF. The CDR3 nucleotides are TGTGCCAGCAGCTTAGGGGTTGGGAGTGCCCCTAAGTACAATGAGCAGTTCTTC.

This clone was observed a single time. The gene calls are TRBV23-1 and TRBJ1-1, with D maybe TRBD1 (5 bases). TRBV23-1 is reported as an ORF; its role is uncertain. The CDR3 length is 16 residues. Trimming shortened V by 5 bases and J by 1 base, and 17 bases separated the two germline ends. The CDR3 sequence is CASSAHGAGRNTEAFF. For the CDR3, the DNA is TGCGCCAGCAGTGCACATGGGGCGGGCCGGAACACTGAAGCTTTCTTT.

The chain has TRBV6-6 and TRBJ2-1, with 14 nucleotides matching TRBD2. The CDR3 length is 16 residues. The germline gives CDR1 MNHNY, CDR2 SVGAGI (reference sequence). Losses at the gene ends were 6 bases for V and 8 bases for J; bases not matched to a gene: 9. CDR3 in DNA: TGTGCCAGCAGCCAGGCCGGGACTAGCGGGAGCTATGAGCAGTTCTTC. Protein sequence: CASSQAGTSGSYEQFF.